The present T cell receptor beta chain was sequenced within a study of early T cells in non-severe SARS-CoV-2 infection. The study, taken as a whole, reports: VDJdb matching skewed toward anti-spike CD8 responses, missing private and CD4 specificities.

CDR1 SGHDN and CDR2 FVKESK come from the germline V gene. This CDR3 has 15 amino acids. Trimming removed 5 bases from V and 7 bases from J, with 15 bases in between. As to this clonotype: What it binds is not known.

The TCR library protocol attached unique molecular identifiers to the individual cDNA molecules. TCRdb reanalysed the 5' RACE reads using MiXCR and keeps one entry per CDR3 protein. The sample has fewer than 80,000 distinct CDR3 sequences; about 12% are singletons. The rearrangement joins TRBV14 to TRBJ1-6; D is unresolved. The sequence came from an adult who was a healthcare worker with PCR-confirmed SARS-CoV-2 infection or an uninfected control (not recorded which). The donor label of this sample is uncertain. Sequenced here: whole blood, sampled at baseline. The CDR3 spells CASSSYAGGNSPLHF. As DNA, the CDR3 is TGTGCCAGCAGCTCCTACGCGGGAGGGAATTCACCCCTCCACTTT. Full variable domain (remainder filled in from reference TRBV14 and TRBJ1-6): EAGVTQFPSHSVIEKGQTVTLRCDPISGHDNLYWYRRVMGKEIKFLLHFVKESKQDESGMPNNRFLAERTGGTYSTLKVQPAELEDSGVYFCASSSYAGGNSPLHFGNGTRLTVT.